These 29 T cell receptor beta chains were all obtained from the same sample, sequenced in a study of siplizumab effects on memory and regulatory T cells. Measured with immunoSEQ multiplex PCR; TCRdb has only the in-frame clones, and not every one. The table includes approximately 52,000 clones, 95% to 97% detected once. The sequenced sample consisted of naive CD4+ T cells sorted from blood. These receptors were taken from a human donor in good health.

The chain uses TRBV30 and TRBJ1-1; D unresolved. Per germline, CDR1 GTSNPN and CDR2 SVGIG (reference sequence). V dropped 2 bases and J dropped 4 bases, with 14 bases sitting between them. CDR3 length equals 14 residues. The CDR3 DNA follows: TGTGCCTGGAGTAAGGGAGTGGTAAGCACTGAAGCTTTCTTT. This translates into CAWSKGVVSTEAFF.

CDR3 nucleotide sequence: TGTGCCAGCAGCTATGCAGGACAGGCGAGACAGTACTTC. This translates into CASSYAGQARQYF. The V and J genes are TRBV7-2 and TRBJ2-7; 7 bases fit TRBD1. After removal of 4 bases from V and 10 bases from J, the junction contained 10 bases not matched to a gene. CDR3 length: 13 amino acids. Per the germline V gene, CDR1 is SGHTA and CDR2 is FQGNSA.

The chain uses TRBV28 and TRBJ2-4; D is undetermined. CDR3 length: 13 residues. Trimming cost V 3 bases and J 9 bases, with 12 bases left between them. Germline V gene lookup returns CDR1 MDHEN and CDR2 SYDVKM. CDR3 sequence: CASSFYGRPIQYF. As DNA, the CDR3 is TGTGCCAGCAGTTTTTACGGGCGCCCCATTCAGTACTTC.

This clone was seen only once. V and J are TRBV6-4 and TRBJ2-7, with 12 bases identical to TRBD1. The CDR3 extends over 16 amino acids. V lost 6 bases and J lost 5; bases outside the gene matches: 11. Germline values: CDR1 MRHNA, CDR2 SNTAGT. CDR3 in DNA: TGTGCCAGCAGACCCCAACCGGGACAGGGGGCTCACGAGCAGTACTTC. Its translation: CASRPQPGQGAHEQYF.

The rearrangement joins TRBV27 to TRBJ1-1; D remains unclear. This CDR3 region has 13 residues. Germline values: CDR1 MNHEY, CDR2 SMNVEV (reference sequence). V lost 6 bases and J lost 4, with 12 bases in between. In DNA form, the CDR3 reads TGTGCCAGCAGCAGGATCCCGGGCACTGAAGCTTTCTTT. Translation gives CASSRIPGTEAFF.

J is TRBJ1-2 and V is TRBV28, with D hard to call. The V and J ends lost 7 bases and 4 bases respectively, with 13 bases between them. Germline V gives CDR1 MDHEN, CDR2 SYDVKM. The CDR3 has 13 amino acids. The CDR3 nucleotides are TGTGCCAGCATCCCTTCGGATAGCTATGGCTACACCTTC. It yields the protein CASIPSDSYGYTF.

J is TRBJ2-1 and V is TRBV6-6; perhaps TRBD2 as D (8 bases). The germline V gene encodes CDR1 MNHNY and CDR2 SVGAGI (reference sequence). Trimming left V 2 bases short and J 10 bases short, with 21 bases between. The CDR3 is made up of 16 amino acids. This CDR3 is CASSYDTGGGSGEQFF. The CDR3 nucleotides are TGTGCCAGCAGTTACGACACGGGAGGGGGCTCGGGAGAGCAGTTCTTC.

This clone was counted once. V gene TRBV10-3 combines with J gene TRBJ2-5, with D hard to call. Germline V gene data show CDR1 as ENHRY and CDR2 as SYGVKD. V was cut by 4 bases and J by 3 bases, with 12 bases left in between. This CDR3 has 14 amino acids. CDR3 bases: TGTGCCATCAGTGGGCGATCTGTAGAAGAGACCCAGTACTTC. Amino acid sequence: CAISGRSVEETQYF.

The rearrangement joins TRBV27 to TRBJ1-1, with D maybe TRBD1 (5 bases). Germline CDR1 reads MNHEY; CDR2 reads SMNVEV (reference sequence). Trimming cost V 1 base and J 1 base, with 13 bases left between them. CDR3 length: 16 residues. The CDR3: CASSLLGVAGNTEAFF. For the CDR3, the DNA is TGTGCCAGCAGTTTATTGGGGGTGGCAGGGAACACTGAAGCTTTCTTT.

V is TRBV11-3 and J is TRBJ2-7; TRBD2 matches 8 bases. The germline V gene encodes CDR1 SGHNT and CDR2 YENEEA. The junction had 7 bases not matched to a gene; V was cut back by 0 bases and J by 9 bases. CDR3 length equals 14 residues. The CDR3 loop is CASSLERGAPGQYF. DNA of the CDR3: TGTGCCAGCAGCTTAGAGCGGGGGGCGCCTGGGCAGTACTTC. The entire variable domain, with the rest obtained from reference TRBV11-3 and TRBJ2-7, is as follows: EAGVVQSPRYKIIEKKQPVAFWCNPISGHNTLYWYLQNLGQGPELLIRYENEEAVDDSQLPKDRFSAERLKGVDSTLKIQPAELGDSAVYLCASSLERGAPGQYFGPGTRLTVT.

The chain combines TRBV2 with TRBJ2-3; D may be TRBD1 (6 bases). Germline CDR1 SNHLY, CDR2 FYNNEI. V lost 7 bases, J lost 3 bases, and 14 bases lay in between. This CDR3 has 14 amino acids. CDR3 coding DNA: TGTGCCAGCACGATCGAAGGGGGAACAGATACGCAGTATTTT. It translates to CASTIEGGTDTQYF.

CDR3 in amino acids: CASSQLQGDGYTF. Here the CDR3 DNA reads TGCGCCAGCAGCCAACTACAGGGAGATGGCTACACCTTC. The V and J genes are TRBV4-3 and TRBJ1-2; D may be TRBD1 (6 bases). This CDR3 spans 13 amino acids. The ends were cut back, 2 bases at V and 6 bases at J, with 10 bases in the middle. Germline CDR1 and CDR2: LGHNA and YSLEER.

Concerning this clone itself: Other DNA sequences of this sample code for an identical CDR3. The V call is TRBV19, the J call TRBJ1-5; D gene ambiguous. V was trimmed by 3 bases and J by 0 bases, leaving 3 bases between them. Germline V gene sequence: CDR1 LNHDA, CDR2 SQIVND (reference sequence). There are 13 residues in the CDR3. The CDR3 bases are TGTGCCAGTAGTATCTCTAGCAATCAGCCCCAGCATTTT. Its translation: CASSISSNQPQHF. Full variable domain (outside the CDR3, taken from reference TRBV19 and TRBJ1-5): DGGITQSPKYLFRKEGQNVTLSCEQNLNHDAMYWYRQDPGQGLRLIYYSQIVNDFQKGDIAEGYSVSREKKESFPLTVTSAQKNPTAFYLCASSISSNQPQHFGDGTRLSIL.

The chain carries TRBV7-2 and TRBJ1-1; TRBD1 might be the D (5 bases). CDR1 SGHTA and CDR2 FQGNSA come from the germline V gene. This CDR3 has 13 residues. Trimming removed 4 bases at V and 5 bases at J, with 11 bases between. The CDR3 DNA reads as TGTGCCAGCAGCTCACACAGGAAAACTGAAGCTTTCTTT. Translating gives CASSSHRKTEAFF.

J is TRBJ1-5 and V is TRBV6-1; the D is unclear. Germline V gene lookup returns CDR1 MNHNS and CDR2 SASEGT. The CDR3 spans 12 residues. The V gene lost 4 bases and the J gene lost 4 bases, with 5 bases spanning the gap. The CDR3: CASSGGNQPQHF. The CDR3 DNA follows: TGTGCCAGCAGTGGCGGAAATCAGCCCCAGCATTTT.

The CDR3 loop reads CSVVMRPQETQYF. CDR3 nucleotides: TGCAGCGTTGTTATGCGGCCCCAAGAGACCCAGTACTTC. The rearrangement joins TRBV29-1 to TRBJ2-5; no definite D call. From germline, CDR1 is SQVTM and CDR2 ANQGSEA. The length of the CDR3 is 13 residues. V was shortened by 4 bases and J by 1 base, with 10 bases between the two germline ends.

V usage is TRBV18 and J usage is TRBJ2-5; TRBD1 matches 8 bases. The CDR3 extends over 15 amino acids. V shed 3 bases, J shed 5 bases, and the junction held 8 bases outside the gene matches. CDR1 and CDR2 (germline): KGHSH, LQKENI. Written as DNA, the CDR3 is TGTGCCAGCTCACCCGGGGCAGGGGGCGTGGAGACCCAGTACTTC. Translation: CASSPGAGGVETQYF.

Written as DNA, the CDR3 is TGTGCCAGCGGAACATCAGGGGGAAACACCATATATTTT. The encoded protein is CASGTSGGNTIYF. This chain connects TRBV9 to TRBJ1-3; TRBD1 might be the D (5 bases). The CDR3 covers 13 residues. Germline V gene data show CDR1 as SGDLS and CDR2 as YYNGEE. V was pared by 7 bases and J by 4 bases, with 12 bases between.

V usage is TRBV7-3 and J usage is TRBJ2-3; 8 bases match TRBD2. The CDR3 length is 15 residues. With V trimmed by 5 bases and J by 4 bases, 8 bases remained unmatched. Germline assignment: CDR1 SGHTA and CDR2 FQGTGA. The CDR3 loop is CASSPGAGGADTQYF. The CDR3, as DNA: TGTGCCAGCAGCCCGGGGGCGGGAGGCGCAGATACGCAGTATTTT.

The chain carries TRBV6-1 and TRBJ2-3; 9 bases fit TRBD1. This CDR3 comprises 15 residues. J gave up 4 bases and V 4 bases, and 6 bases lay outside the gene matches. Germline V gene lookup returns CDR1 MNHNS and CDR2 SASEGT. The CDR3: CASSVTGGFPDTQYF. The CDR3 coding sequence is TGTGCCAGCAGTGTTACAGGGGGCTTCCCAGATACGCAGTATTTT.

Written as DNA, the CDR3 is TGTGCCAGCAGCTTTACTAGCGGGAGGTCCTACGAGCAGTACTTC. This codes for CASSFTSGRSYEQYF. The J gene is TRBJ2-7, the V gene TRBV11-3; TRBD2 aligns across 12 bases. The ends lost 3 bases at V and 1 base at J; junction bases unmatched: 1. CDR1 is SGHNT, CDR2 YENEEA, per germline. The CDR3 spans 15 residues.

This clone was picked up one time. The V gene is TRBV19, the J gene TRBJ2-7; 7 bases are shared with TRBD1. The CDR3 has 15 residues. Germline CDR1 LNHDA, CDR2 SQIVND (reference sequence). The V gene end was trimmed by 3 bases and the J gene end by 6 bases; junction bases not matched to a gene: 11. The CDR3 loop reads CASSISGTATPEQYF. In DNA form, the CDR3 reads TGTGCCAGTAGTATCTCCGGGACAGCCACCCCCGAGCAGTACTTC.

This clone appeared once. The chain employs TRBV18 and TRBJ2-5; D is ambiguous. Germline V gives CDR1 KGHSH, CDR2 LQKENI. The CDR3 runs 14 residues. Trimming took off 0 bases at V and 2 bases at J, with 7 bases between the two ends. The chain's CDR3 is CASSPPAAQETQYF. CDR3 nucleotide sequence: TGTGCCAGCTCACCACCGGCCGCGCAAGAGACCCAGTACTTC.

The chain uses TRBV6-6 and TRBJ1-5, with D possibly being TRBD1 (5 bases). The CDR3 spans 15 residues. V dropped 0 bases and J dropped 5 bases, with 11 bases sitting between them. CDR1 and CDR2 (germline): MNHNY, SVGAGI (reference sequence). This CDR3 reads CASSYSPGWDQPQHF. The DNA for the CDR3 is TGTGCCAGCAGTTACTCCCCAGGGTGGGATCAGCCCCAGCATTTT.

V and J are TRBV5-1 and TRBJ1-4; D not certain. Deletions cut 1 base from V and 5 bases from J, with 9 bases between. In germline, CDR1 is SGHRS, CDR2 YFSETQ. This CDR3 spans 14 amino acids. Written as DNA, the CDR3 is TGCGCCAGCAGCTTGTTGGGATCCAATGAAAAACTGTTTTTT. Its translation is CASSLLGSNEKLFF.

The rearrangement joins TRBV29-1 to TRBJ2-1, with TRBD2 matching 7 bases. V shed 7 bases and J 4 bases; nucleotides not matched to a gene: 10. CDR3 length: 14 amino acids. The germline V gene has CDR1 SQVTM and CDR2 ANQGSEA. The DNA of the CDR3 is TGCAGCGGAAAGAGTAGCGGGTCATACAATGAGCAGTTCTTC. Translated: CSGKSSGSYNEQFF.

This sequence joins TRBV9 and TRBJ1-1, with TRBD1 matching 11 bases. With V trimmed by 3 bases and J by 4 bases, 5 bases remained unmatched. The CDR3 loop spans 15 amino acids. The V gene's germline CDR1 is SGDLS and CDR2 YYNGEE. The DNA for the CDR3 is TGTGCCAGCAGCGACCTTGGGACAGGGGGCACTGAAGCTTTCTTT. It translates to CASSDLGTGGTEAFF.

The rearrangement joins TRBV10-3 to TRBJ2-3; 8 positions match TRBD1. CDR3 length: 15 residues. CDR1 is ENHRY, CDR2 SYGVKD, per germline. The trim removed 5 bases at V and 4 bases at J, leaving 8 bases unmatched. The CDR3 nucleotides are TGTGCCATCAGTAGCGGACAGGGAGCCGCAGATACGCAGTATTTT. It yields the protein CAISSGQGAADTQYF.

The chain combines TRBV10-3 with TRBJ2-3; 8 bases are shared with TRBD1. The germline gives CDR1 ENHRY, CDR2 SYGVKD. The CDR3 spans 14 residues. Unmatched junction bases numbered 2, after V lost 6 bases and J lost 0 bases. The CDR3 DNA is TGTGCCATCAGGAGGGACAGGAGCACAGATACGCAGTATTTT. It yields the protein CAIRRDRSTDTQYF.